The clone carrying this T cell receptor beta chain came up many times. The antigen remains undetermined. The V gene lost 4 bases and the J gene lost 2 bases, with 16 bases spanning the gap. The CDR3 spans 16 residues. The germline CDR1 and CDR2 sequences are SGHDT and YYEEEE. Researchers amplified the TCR beta CDR3 regions from RNA transcripts. TCR CDR3 underwent first-round RT-PCR with the HTBI primer set. One entry per CDR3 protein, called by TCRdb with MiXCR from the multiplex PCR reads. This repertoire shows roughly 160,000 distinct CDR3 sequences, about a tenth found once; its top ten account for 22%. The data were obtained in a study of T cells in Graves' hyperthyroidism and ophthalmopathy. Broader study findings: Ophthalmopathy got predicted by the model a median about six months before its onset. Clonotypes that were expanded in thyroid above 0.001 mostly appeared in blood too.

Sequences were obtained from blood. The J gene is TRBJ2-1, the V gene TRBV5-6, with D possibly matching TRBD2 (6 bases). This receptor was taken from a woman between 18 and 30 years old with Graves' hyperthyroidism that later progressed to Graves' ophthalmopathy. This chain's CDR3 is CASSPIGGGPYNEQFF. The DNA for the CDR3 is TGTGCCAGCAGCCCGATTGGGGGAGGCCCCTACAATGAGCAGTTCTTC.